This T cell receptor beta chain was retrieved from a study of early T cells in non-severe SARS-CoV-2 infection. This clonotype was counted many times. The CDR3 sequence is 12 residues long. Trimming left V 5 bases short and J 3 bases short, with 6 bases between. The V gene's germline CDR1 is SGHVS and CDR2 FQNEAQ. TCRdb ran MiXCR on the 5' RACE reads and lists one entry per CDR3 protein. The table lists 40,000 to 50,000 distinct CDR3 sequences, around 6.9% of them singletons. Specimen: whole blood. This clonotype originated in an adult who was a healthcare worker with PCR-confirmed SARS-CoV-2 infection or an uninfected control (not recorded which). The V and J genes are TRBV7-8 and TRBJ2-3; a weak D match, TRBD1 (5 bases). The CDR3 reads CASSAGTDTQYF. The CDR3 bases are TGTGCCAGCAGCGCAGGGACAGATACGCAGTATTTT.